The present TCR beta chain was sequenced within a study of T cell responses to AZD1222 COVID-19 vaccine. Study outcomes and limitations: Dominant at 160-218 and 743-854, vaccine-associated CD4 TCRs also spanned spike. Only a handful of AZD1222 recipients, six or seven in all, had baseline seropositivity. Of spike-specific TCRs, nearly half reportedly target regions left unmutated in variants.

Second doses were pooled across both intervals (about 4 or about 12 weeks). The V and J ends lost 7 bases and 4 bases respectively, with 20 bases between them. CDR3 length: 15 residues. Germline V CDR1 and CDR2: MNHNY, SVGAGI (reference sequence). The repertoire was sequenced with immunoSEQ multiplex PCR; TCRdb's copy has only in-frame clones and lacks some. Of just under 150,000 clones listed, approximately 89% were seen once; the top ten hold approximately 1.8%. Concerning this clone: Antigen specificity is unknown.

This receptor was taken from an adult who received the AZD1222 COVID-19 vaccine. The input for sequencing was peripheral blood, taken 28 days after the second AZD1222 dose. The chain links TRBV6-6 to TRBJ2-7; a weak D match, TRBD2 (5 bases). The CDR3: CASNLKKRAGYEQYF. The CDR3 DNA sequence: TGTGCCAGCAACCTTAAGAAGAGGGCAGGTTACGAGCAGTACTTC.